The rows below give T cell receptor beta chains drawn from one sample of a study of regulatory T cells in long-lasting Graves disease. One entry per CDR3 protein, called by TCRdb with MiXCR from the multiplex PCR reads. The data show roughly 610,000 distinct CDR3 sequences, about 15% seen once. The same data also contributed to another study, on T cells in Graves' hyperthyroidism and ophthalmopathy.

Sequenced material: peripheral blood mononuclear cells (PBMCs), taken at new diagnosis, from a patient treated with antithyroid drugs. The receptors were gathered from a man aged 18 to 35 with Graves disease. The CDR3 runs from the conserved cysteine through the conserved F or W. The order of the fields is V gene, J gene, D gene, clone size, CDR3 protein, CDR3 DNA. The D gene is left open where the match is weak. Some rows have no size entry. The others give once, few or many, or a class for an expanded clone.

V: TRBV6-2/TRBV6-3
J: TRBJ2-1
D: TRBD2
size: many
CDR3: CASSYGRAIYNEQFF
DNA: TGTGCCAGCAGTTACGGGAGGGCCATCTACAATGAGCAGTTCTTC

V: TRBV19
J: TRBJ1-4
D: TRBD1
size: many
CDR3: CASSTWTGLAREKLFF
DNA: TGTGCCAGTAGTACCTGGACAGGGCTGGCTCGAGAAAAACTGTTTTTT

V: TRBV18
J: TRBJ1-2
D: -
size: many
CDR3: CASSPEGDYGYTF
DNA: TGTGCCAGCTCACCAGAAGGGGACTATGGCTACACCTTC

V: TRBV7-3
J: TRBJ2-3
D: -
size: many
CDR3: CASSLLGGRPSTDTQYF
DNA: TGTGCCAGCAGCTTACTGGGGGGGCGCCCTAGCACAGATACGCAGTATTTT

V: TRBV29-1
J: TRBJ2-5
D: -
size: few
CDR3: CSVEETTEEETQYF
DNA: TGCAGCGTTGAAGAAACGACAGAAGAAGAGACCCAGTACTTC

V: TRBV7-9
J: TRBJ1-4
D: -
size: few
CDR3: CASSFSRAEKLFF
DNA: TGTGCCAGCAGCTTCAGCAGGGCTGAAAAACTGTTTTTT

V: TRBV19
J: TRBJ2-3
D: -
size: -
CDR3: CASSVGGNFDTQYF
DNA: TGTGCCAGTAGTGTGGGCGGGAACTTCGATACGCAGTATTTT

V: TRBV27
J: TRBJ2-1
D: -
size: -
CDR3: CASSAIGPSNEQFF
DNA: TGTGCCAGCAGTGCGATAGGGCCGTCCAATGAGCAGTTCTTC

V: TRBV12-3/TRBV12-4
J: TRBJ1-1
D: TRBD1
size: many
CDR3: CASINPTGGAFF
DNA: TGTGCCAGCATCAACCCTACAGGGGGAGCTTTCTTT

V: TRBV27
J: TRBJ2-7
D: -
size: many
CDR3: CASSLRQVESSPYEQYF
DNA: TGTGCCAGCAGTTTACGACAGGTTGAAAGTTCACCATACGAGCAGTACTTC

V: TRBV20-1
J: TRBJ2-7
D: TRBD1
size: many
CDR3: CSARQGGYYEQYF
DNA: TGCAGTGCCAGACAGGGGGGGTACTACGAGCAGTACTTC

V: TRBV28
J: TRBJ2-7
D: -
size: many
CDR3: CASARAHEQYF
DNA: TGTGCCAGCGCCCGGGCACACGAGCAGTACTTC

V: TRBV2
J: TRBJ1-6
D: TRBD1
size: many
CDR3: CASRDDTGALPLHF
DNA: TGTGCCAGCAGGGACGACACAGGGGCCCTCCCCCTCCACTTT

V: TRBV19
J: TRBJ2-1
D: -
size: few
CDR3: CASSIIPNEQFF
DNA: TGTGCCAGTAGTATAATCCCCAATGAGCAGTTCTTC

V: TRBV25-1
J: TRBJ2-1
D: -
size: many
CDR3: CAVLTSQSYNEQFF
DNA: TGTGCCGTTCTAACTAGCCAAAGTTACAATGAGCAGTTCTTC

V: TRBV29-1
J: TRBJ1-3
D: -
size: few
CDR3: CSVEREGGNTIYF
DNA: TGCAGCGTTGAAAGGGAGGGAGGAAACACCATATATTTT

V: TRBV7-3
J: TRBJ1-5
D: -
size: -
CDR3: CASSLYGGQPQHF
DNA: TGTGCCAGCAGCCTATACGGGGGTCAGCCCCAGCATTTT

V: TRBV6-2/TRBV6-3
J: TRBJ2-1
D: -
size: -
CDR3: CASSEGRLSSYNEQFF
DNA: TGTGCCAGCAGTGAGGGGCGGCTGAGCTCCTACAATGAGCAGTTCTTC

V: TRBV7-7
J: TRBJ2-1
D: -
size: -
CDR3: CASSSTRKDEQFF
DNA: TGTGCTAGCAGCTCAACGCGGAAAGATGAGCAGTTCTTC

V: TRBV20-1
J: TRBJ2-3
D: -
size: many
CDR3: CSARDFMGPGDTQYF
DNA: TGCAGTGCTAGAGATTTCATGGGCCCCGGAGATACGCAGTATTTT

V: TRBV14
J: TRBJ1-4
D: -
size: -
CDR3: CASSQVDEVRTADEKLFF
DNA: TGTGCCAGCAGCCAGGTTGACGAAGTTCGGACAGCCGATGAAAAACTGTTTTTT

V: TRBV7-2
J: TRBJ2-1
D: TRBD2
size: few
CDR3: CASRQAGGPFNEQFF
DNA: TGTGCCAGCAGACAAGCGGGAGGGCCCTTCAATGAGCAGTTCTTC

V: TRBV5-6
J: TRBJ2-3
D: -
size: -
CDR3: CASSRDDQGQYF
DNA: TGTGCCAGCAGCCGGGACGATCAGGGGCAGTATTTT

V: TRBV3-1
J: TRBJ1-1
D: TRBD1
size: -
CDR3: CASSLGTADEAFF
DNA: TGTGCCAGCAGCCTCGGGACAGCTGATGAAGCTTTCTTT

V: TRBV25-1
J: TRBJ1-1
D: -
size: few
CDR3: CASSEWEGMNTEAFF
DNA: TGTGCCAGCAGTGAATGGGAGGGGATGAACACTGAAGCTTTCTTT

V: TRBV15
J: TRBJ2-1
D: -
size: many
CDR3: CATSRRGYNEQFF
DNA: TGTGCCACCAGTCGTAGGGGCTACAATGAGCAGTTCTTC

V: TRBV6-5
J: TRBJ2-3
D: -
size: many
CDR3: CASSYVRGNTDTQYF
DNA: TGTGCCAGCAGTTACGTAAGAGGGAACACAGATACGCAGTATTTT

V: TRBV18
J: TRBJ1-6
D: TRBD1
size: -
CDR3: CASSQTTGSNSPLHF
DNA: TGTGCCAGCTCACAGACGACAGGGTCTAATTCACCCCTCCACTTT

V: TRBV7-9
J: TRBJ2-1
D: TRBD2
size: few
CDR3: CASSLVVSGSYEQFF
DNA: TGTGCCAGCAGCTTAGTTGTTAGCGGGAGCTATGAGCAGTTCTTC

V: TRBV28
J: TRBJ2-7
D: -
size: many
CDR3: CASSYGRTESSYEQYF
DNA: TGTGCCAGCAGTTATGGAAGGACAGAGAGCTCCTACGAGCAGTACTTC

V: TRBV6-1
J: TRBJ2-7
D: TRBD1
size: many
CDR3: CASRDRDLHEQYF
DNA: TGTGCCAGCCGTGACAGGGATCTCCACGAGCAGTACTTC

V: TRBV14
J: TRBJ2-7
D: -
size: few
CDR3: CASMPTDSYEQYF
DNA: TGTGCCAGCATGCCAACGGACTCCTACGAGCAGTACTTC

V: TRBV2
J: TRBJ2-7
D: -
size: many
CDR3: CASHRTVSSYEQYF
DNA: TGTGCCAGTCACAGGACGGTCAGCTCCTACGAGCAGTACTTC

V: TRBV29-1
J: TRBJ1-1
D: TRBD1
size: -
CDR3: CSVDLRQGQSTEAFF
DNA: TGCAGCGTTGACCTTCGACAGGGGCAGAGCACTGAAGCTTTCTTT

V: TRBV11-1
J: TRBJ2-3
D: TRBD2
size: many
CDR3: CASSELARADTQYF
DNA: TGTGCCAGCAGTGAACTAGCGAGGGCAGATACGCAGTATTTT

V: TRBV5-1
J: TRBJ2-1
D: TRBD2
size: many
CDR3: CASPLAGGLGHNEQFF
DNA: TGCGCCAGCCCACTAGCGGGAGGGCTTGGACACAATGAGCAGTTCTTC

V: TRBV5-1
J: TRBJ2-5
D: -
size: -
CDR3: CASSLSSSQETQYF
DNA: TGCGCCAGCAGCTTGTCCAGTTCCCAAGAGACCCAGTACTTC

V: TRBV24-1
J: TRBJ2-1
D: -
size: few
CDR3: CATTEGSRGSSYNEQFF
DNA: TGTGCCACCACCGAAGGTAGTAGGGGAAGCTCCTACAATGAGCAGTTCTTC

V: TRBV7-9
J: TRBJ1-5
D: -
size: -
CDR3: CASSLEGQTQHF
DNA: TGTGCCAGCAGCTTAGAGGGACAAACCCAGCATTTT

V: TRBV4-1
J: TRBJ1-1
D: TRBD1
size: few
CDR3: CASSLSWRGRTEAFF
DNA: TGCGCCAGCAGCCTGAGTTGGAGGGGGCGAACTGAAGCTTTCTTT

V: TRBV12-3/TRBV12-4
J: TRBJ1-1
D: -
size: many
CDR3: CASSLVVGGVGTEAFF
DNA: TGTGCCAGCAGTTTAGTGGTGGGTGGCGTTGGGACTGAAGCTTTCTTT

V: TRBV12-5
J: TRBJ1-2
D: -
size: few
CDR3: CASGLAYGQFGSSTDF
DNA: TGTGCTAGTGGTTTGGCCTACGGACAGTTCGGATCATCCACCGACTTC

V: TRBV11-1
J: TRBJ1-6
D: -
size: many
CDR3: CASSTNNSPLHF
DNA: TGTGCCAGCAGCACCAATAATTCACCCCTCCACTTT

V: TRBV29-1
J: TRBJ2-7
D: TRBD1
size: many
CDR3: CSVGNRGYEQYF
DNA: TGCAGCGTCGGGAACAGGGGGTACGAGCAGTACTTC

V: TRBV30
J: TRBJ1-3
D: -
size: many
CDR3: CAWNRLNSGNTIYF
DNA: TGTGCCTGGAACCGATTGAACTCTGGAAACACCATATATTTT

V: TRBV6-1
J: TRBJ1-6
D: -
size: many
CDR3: CAGGTVYNSPLHF
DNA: TGTGCCGGAGGGACGGTCTATAATTCACCCCTCCACTTT

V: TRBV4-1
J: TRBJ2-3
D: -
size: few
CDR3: CASSQDHSSTDTQYF
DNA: TGCGCCAGCAGCCAAGATCACAGTAGCACAGATACGCAGTATTTT

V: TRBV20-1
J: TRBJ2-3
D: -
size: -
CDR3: CSARTPGLRTDTQYF
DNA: TGCAGTGCTAGGACGCCGGGACTCCGCACAGATACGCAGTATTTT

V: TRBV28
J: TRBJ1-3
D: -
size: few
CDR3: CASSLGGGTIYF
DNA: TGTGCCAGCAGTTTGGGTGGCGGCACCATATATTTT

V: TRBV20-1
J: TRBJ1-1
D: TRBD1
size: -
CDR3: CSARGTGDTEAFF
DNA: TGCAGTGCTAGAGGGACAGGGGACACTGAAGCTTTCTTT

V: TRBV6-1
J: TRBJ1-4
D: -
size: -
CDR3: CASSRGQNNEKLFF
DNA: TGTGCCAGCAGCCGCGGACAGAACAATGAAAAACTGTTTTTT

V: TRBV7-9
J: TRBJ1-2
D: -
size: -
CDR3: CASSLGADVNYGYTF
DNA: TGTGCCAGCAGCTTAGGGGCAGATGTTAACTATGGCTACACCTTC

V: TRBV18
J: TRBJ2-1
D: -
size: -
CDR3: CASSPLRSFNEQFF
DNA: TGTGCCAGCTCACCACTGAGGAGTTTCAATGAGCAGTTCTTC

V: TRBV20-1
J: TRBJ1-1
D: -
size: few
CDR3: CSARRGATSSPNTEAFF
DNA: TGCAGTGCTCGCCGCGGGGCAACCTCCTCCCCGAACACTGAAGCTTTCTTT